A selection of T cell receptor beta chains follows, all from one sample in a study of T-cell reconstitution after alpha-beta-depleted transplantation in children. One entry per CDR3 protein, called by TCRdb with MiXCR from the PCR reads. The table has 55,000 to 70,000 distinct CDR3 sequences, about a tenth seen once. The material was PBMCs, obtained before TCRalphabeta/CD19-depleted stem cell transplant. The receptors stem from a boy aged 5-17 years with acute myeloid leukemia, due to receive a stem cell transplant. Both conserved end residues are part of each CDR3. Fields, in order: D gene, clone size, J gene, V gene, CDR3 length, CDR3 DNA, CDR3 protein. D genes are given only for firm matches. Clone size is not always given. Where it is, it says once, few, many or a class for expanded clones.

D gene: .; clone size: many; J gene: TRBJ2-1; V gene: TRBV3-1; CDR3 length: 12; CDR3 DNA: TGTGCCAGCAGCATGCGTAGAAATGAGCAGTTCTTC; CDR3 protein: CASSMRRNEQFF
D gene: .; clone size: many; J gene: TRBJ2-1; V gene: TRBV27; CDR3 length: 18; CDR3 DNA: TGTGCCAGCAGTTTATACGGCTCCGGGCCAACCTCTTTCAATGAGCAGTTCTTC; CDR3 protein: CASSLYGSGPTSFNEQFF
D gene: .; clone size: .; J gene: TRBJ2-1; V gene: TRBV6-1; CDR3 length: 15; CDR3 DNA: TGTGCCAGCTTTCTAAGCGGGCCGACCTGCAATGAGCAGTTCTTC; CDR3 protein: CASFLSGPTCNEQFF
D gene: TRBD2; clone size: many; J gene: TRBJ2-1; V gene: TRBV7-9; CDR3 length: 15; CDR3 DNA: TGTGCCAGCAGCCCTATGCGGGGGGGATACAATGAGCAGTTCTTC; CDR3 protein: CASSPMRGGYNEQFF
D gene: .; clone size: many; J gene: TRBJ2-1; V gene: TRBV20-1; CDR3 length: 11; CDR3 DNA: TGCAGTGCTAATAGGCCCAATGAGCAGTTCTTC; CDR3 protein: CSANRPNEQFF
D gene: .; clone size: many; J gene: TRBJ2-7; V gene: TRBV7-2; CDR3 length: 15; CDR3 DNA: TGTGCCAGCAGTTTGGACGGGAAATTTGACTACGAGCAGTACTTC; CDR3 protein: CASSLDGKFDYEQYF
D gene: .; clone size: many; J gene: TRBJ1-5; V gene: TRBV27; CDR3 length: 15; CDR3 DNA: TGTGCCAGCAGTTTACCTAAACAGGGAACCCAGCCCCAGCATTTT; CDR3 protein: CASSLPKQGTQPQHF
D gene: TRBD2; clone size: many; J gene: TRBJ2-5; V gene: TRBV7-8; CDR3 length: 17; CDR3 DNA: TGTGCCAGCAGTCCTACCGGGACTAGCCCTCACGGAGAGACCCAGTACTTC; CDR3 protein: CASSPTGTSPHGETQYF
D gene: TRBD2; clone size: many; J gene: TRBJ2-5; V gene: TRBV9; CDR3 length: 15; CDR3 DNA: TGTGCCAGCAGCGTATGGGAGGGAGGAGGTGAGACCCAGTACTTC; CDR3 protein: CASSVWEGGGETQYF
D gene: TRBD1; clone size: many; J gene: TRBJ2-1; V gene: TRBV5-8; CDR3 length: 15; CDR3 DNA: TGTGCCAGCAGCTTGGGGGGACAGGGATTTAAGGAGCAGTTCTTC; CDR3 protein: CASSLGGQGFKEQFF
D gene: .; clone size: many; J gene: TRBJ1-2; V gene: TRBV6-5; CDR3 length: 12; CDR3 DNA: TGTGCCAGCAGTTCCTCCCACTGGGGCTACACCTTC; CDR3 protein: CASSSSHWGYTF
D gene: TRBD2; clone size: few; J gene: TRBJ2-2; V gene: TRBV18; CDR3 length: 18; CDR3 DNA: TGTGCCAGCTCACCAGCTAGCGGGGGCCAATCGTGGATCGGGGAGCTGTTTTTT; CDR3 protein: CASSPASGGQSWIGELFF
D gene: .; clone size: many; J gene: TRBJ2-1; V gene: TRBV15; CDR3 length: 13; CDR3 DNA: TGTGCCACCAGCAGAGATCAATGGAATGAGCAGTTCTTC; CDR3 protein: CATSRDQWNEQFF
D gene: TRBD2; clone size: many; J gene: TRBJ2-1; V gene: TRBV12-3/TRBV12-4; CDR3 length: 14; CDR3 DNA: TGTGCCAGCACCCCGGGACTAGCGAACAATGAGCAGTTCTTC; CDR3 protein: CASTPGLANNEQFF
D gene: .; clone size: many; J gene: TRBJ2-3; V gene: TRBV6-5; CDR3 length: 12; CDR3 DNA: TGTGCCAGCAGTCCCGGAGGACAGAGGCAGTATTTT; CDR3 protein: CASSPGGQRQYF
D gene: TRBD1; clone size: many; J gene: TRBJ1-5; V gene: TRBV28; CDR3 length: 15; CDR3 DNA: TGTGCCAGCAGTTTGTCAGGGGGTGGCAATCAGCCCCAGCATTTT; CDR3 protein: CASSLSGGGNQPQHF
D gene: .; clone size: many; J gene: TRBJ2-3; V gene: TRBV7-2; CDR3 length: 16; CDR3 DNA: TGTGCCAGCAGCCACACCCGAGGGGTCCCCACAGATACGCAGTATTTT; CDR3 protein: CASSHTRGVPTDTQYF
D gene: .; clone size: many; J gene: TRBJ2-7; V gene: TRBV15; CDR3 length: 12; CDR3 DNA: TGTGCCACCAGCAGAGTTGTTCTCGAGCAGTACTTC; CDR3 protein: CATSRVVLEQYF
D gene: TRBD2; clone size: many; J gene: TRBJ2-7; V gene: TRBV20-1; CDR3 length: 19; CDR3 DNA: TGCAGTGCTAGAGATCCAGCGGGAGGGCTTGGTCCCCACTTTTACGAGCAGTACTTC; CDR3 protein: CSARDPAGGLGPHFYEQYF
D gene: TRBD2; clone size: many; J gene: TRBJ2-1; V gene: TRBV7-9; CDR3 length: 19; CDR3 DNA: TGTGCCAGCAGTTCGAAAACTAGCGAACTTTGGAGCTCCTACAATGAGCAGTTCTTC; CDR3 protein: CASSSKTSELWSSYNEQFF
D gene: .; clone size: many; J gene: TRBJ2-6; V gene: TRBV24-1; CDR3 length: 15; CDR3 DNA: TGTGCCACCAGTGATTTGTTTCCTGGGGCCAACGTCCTGACTTTC; CDR3 protein: CATSDLFPGANVLTF
D gene: .; clone size: .; J gene: TRBJ2-5; V gene: TRBV24-1; CDR3 length: 11; CDR3 DNA: TGTGCCACCAGTGAAGGAGAGACCCAGTACTTC; CDR3 protein: CATSEGETQYF
D gene: TRBD2; clone size: many; J gene: TRBJ2-3; V gene: TRBV4-1; CDR3 length: 16; CDR3 DNA: TGCGCCAGCAGCCAGCCGGGACTAGGGGCCACAGATACGCAGTATTTT; CDR3 protein: CASSQPGLGATDTQYF